The clone carrying this TCR beta chain occurred a few times. This sample was included in a study of blood T cells in healthy people across ages. CDR3 length: 15 amino acids. After removal of 6 bases from V and 4 bases from J, the junction contained 9 bases not matched to a gene. At least 6.5 million PBMCs were isolated per sample. Next came a second PCR, run for about 7 to 12 cycles, which used a sample-barcoded 5' primer along with a J-beta primer mix. Each cDNA molecule was tagged by a template-switch adaptor that had 12 random nucleotides. TCRdb reanalysed the 5' RACE reads using MiXCR and keeps one entry per CDR3 protein. The sample shows over 1,200,000 distinct CDR3 sequences, roughly 60% of them seen only once.

The sample was blood. The TCR was taken from a man younger than 30 in good health. V is TRBV12-3 or TRBV12-4 and J is TRBJ2-1; 7 bases are a match to TRBD2. The CDR3 spells CASSQEGLVYNEQFF. The CDR3 bases are TGTGCCAGCAGCCAGGAAGGACTAGTATACAATGAGCAGTTCTTC.